A selection of T cell receptor beta chains follows, all from one sample in a study of technical replicates of blood from several donors. TCRdb keeps only in-frame clones here, not all; method: immunoSEQ multiplex PCR. The sample shows approximately 73,000 clones, 90% to 95% of them seen only once. The sequencing sample was made of T cells isolated from PBMCs. These TCRs come from a human donor in good health. The CDR3 runs from the conserved cysteine through the conserved F or W. Fields, in order: D gene, clone size, J gene, V gene, CDR3 protein, CDR3 DNA. D genes are given only for firm matches. Where a row states a size, it is once, few, many or the class of an expanded clone; other rows omit it.

D gene: TRBD1
clone size: NA
J gene: TRBJ2-2
V gene: TRBV5-6
CDR3 protein: CASSFGTGNPGELFF
CDR3 DNA: TGTGCCAGCAGCTTCGGGACAGGAAATCCCGGGGAGCTGTTTTTT

D gene: TRBD1
clone size: NA
J gene: TRBJ1-2
V gene: TRBV6-6
CDR3 protein: CASSQTGQGLHTF
CDR3 DNA: TGTGCCAGCAGTCAGACGGGACAGGGCCTCCACACCTTC

D gene: NA
clone size: NA
J gene: TRBJ2-7
V gene: TRBV28
CDR3 protein: CASSWSGFYEQYF
CDR3 DNA: TGTGCCAGCAGTTGGAGCGGTTTCTACGAGCAGTACTTC

D gene: NA
clone size: few
J gene: TRBJ1-2
V gene: TRBV7-9
CDR3 protein: CASSLLQVEGYTF
CDR3 DNA: TGTGCCAGCAGCTTATTACAGGTGGAAGGCTACACCTTC

D gene: TRBD2
clone size: NA
J gene: TRBJ2-1
V gene: TRBV11-1
CDR3 protein: CASSLVFSGSSYNEQFF
CDR3 DNA: TGTGCCAGCAGCTTAGTATTTAGCGGGAGCTCCTACAATGAGCAGTTCTTC

D gene: TRBD2
clone size: NA
J gene: TRBJ2-2
V gene: TRBV29-1
CDR3 protein: CSVLGSGSTGELFF
CDR3 DNA: TGCAGCGTTTTGGGAAGCGGGAGCACCGGGGAGCTGTTTTTT

D gene: NA
clone size: NA
J gene: TRBJ2-7
V gene: TRBV10-1
CDR3 protein: CASSPGIAYEQYF
CDR3 DNA: TGCGCCAGCAGCCCCGGGATAGCCTACGAGCAGTACTTC

D gene: NA
clone size: NA
J gene: TRBJ2-1
V gene: TRBV11-2
CDR3 protein: CASSLDHGSYNEQFF
CDR3 DNA: TGTGCCAGCAGCTTAGATCACGGCTCCTACAATGAGCAGTTCTTC

D gene: TRBD2
clone size: once
J gene: TRBJ2-1
V gene: TRBV10-3
CDR3 protein: CAISKSGIPDEQFF
CDR3 DNA: TGTGCCATCTCTAAGAGCGGGATCCCCGATGAGCAGTTCTTC

D gene: NA
clone size: NA
J gene: TRBJ2-7
V gene: TRBV9
CDR3 protein: CASSVGHNGYEQYF
CDR3 DNA: TGTGCCAGCAGCGTAGGGCACAATGGCTACGAGCAGTACTTC

D gene: NA
clone size: few
J gene: TRBJ2-3
V gene: TRBV5-4
CDR3 protein: CASSLHTDTQYF
CDR3 DNA: TGTGCCAGCAGCTTGCACACAGATACGCAGTATTTT

D gene: TRBD1
clone size: NA
J gene: TRBJ1-3
V gene: TRBV19
CDR3 protein: CASSRTGQGLPGNTIYF
CDR3 DNA: TGTGCCAGTAGTAGAACGGGACAGGGTCTTCCTGGAAACACCATATATTTT

D gene: TRBD2
clone size: NA
J gene: TRBJ2-7
V gene: TRBV27
CDR3 protein: CASSPWTSGGFLEQYF
CDR3 DNA: TGTGCCAGCAGTCCCTGGACTAGCGGAGGGTTCTTGGAGCAGTACTTC

D gene: TRBD1
clone size: NA
J gene: TRBJ2-5
V gene: TRBV7-9
CDR3 protein: CASSLRDRETQYF
CDR3 DNA: TGTGCCAGCAGCTTAAGGGACAGGGAGACCCAGTACTTC

D gene: NA
clone size: NA
J gene: TRBJ2-2
V gene: TRBV15
CDR3 protein: CATSSGRPNTGELFF
CDR3 DNA: TGTGCCACCAGCAGTGGCAGGCCGAACACCGGGGAGCTGTTTTTT

D gene: NA
clone size: NA
J gene: TRBJ2-3
V gene: TRBV7-8
CDR3 protein: CASSLYRERDTQYF
CDR3 DNA: TGTGCCAGCAGCTTATATCGGGAGAGGGATACGCAGTATTTT

D gene: NA
clone size: NA
J gene: TRBJ1-1
V gene: TRBV18
CDR3 protein: CASSPEGQNTEAFF
CDR3 DNA: TGTGCCAGCTCACCAGAGGGACAGAACACTGAAGCTTTCTTT

D gene: NA
clone size: NA
J gene: TRBJ2-1
V gene: TRBV7-6
CDR3 protein: CASNSHGTIINEQFF
CDR3 DNA: TGTGCCAGCAACTCCCACGGGACAATCATCAATGAGCAGTTCTTC

D gene: TRBD2
clone size: NA
J gene: TRBJ2-1
V gene: TRBV6-1
CDR3 protein: CASSWDLAGRAEQFF
CDR3 DNA: TGTGCCAGCAGTTGGGACCTAGCGGGAAGGGCGGAGCAGTTCTTC

D gene: TRBD2
clone size: NA
J gene: TRBJ2-1
V gene: TRBV7-9
CDR3 protein: CASGRAYNEQFF
CDR3 DNA: TGTGCCAGCGGGAGGGCCTACAATGAGCAGTTCTTC

D gene: TRBD2
clone size: NA
J gene: TRBJ2-5
V gene: TRBV4-3
CDR3 protein: CASSPSTRLAGETQYF
CDR3 DNA: TGCGCCAGCAGCCCCTCCACGAGGCTAGCGGGAGAGACCCAGTACTTC

D gene: NA
clone size: few
J gene: TRBJ1-1
V gene: TRBV21-1
CDR3 protein: CASSKSGRTEAFF
CDR3 DNA: TGTGCCAGCAGCAAATCAGGGCGAACTGAAGCTTTCTTT

D gene: NA
clone size: NA
J gene: TRBJ2-7
V gene: TRBV6-5
CDR3 protein: CASSYSPYEQYF
CDR3 DNA: TGTGCCAGCAGTTACTCCCCTTACGAGCAGTACTTC

D gene: TRBD2
clone size: NA
J gene: TRBJ2-3
V gene: TRBV6-5
CDR3 protein: CATVLLAGSRDTQYF
CDR3 DNA: TGTGCCACCGTCTTACTAGCGGGGTCCCGGGATACGCAGTATTTT

D gene: TRBD2
clone size: NA
J gene: TRBJ2-1
V gene: TRBV15
CDR3 protein: CATSRPQGLAGRGSHNEQFF
CDR3 DNA: TGTGCCACCAGCAGACCTCAGGGACTAGCGGGAAGGGGATCCCACAATGAGCAGTTCTTC

D gene: NA
clone size: NA
J gene: TRBJ2-2
V gene: TRBV6-5
CDR3 protein: CASSNTGENTGELFF
CDR3 DNA: TGTGCCAGCAGTAATACAGGAGAGAACACCGGGGAGCTGTTTTTT

D gene: TRBD1
clone size: NA
J gene: TRBJ1-2
V gene: TRBV6-5
CDR3 protein: CASSYEGTGAYGYTF
CDR3 DNA: TGTGCCAGCAGTTACGAAGGTACAGGGGCTTATGGCTACACCTTC

D gene: NA
clone size: NA
J gene: TRBJ1-5
V gene: TRBV18
CDR3 protein: CASSPTEGGNQPQHF
CDR3 DNA: TGTGCCAGCTCACCAACGGAAGGGGGCAATCAGCCCCAGCATTTT

D gene: NA
clone size: NA
J gene: TRBJ2-1
V gene: TRBV19
CDR3 protein: CASSMDREGSDEQFF
CDR3 DNA: TGTGCCAGTAGTATGGACAGGGAGGGATCAGATGAGCAGTTCTTC

D gene: NA
clone size: once
J gene: TRBJ2-2
V gene: TRBV5-1
CDR3 protein: CASSSTGELFF
CDR3 DNA: TGCGCCAGCAGCTCAACCGGGGAGCTGTTTTTT

D gene: NA
clone size: NA
J gene: TRBJ2-1
V gene: TRBV7-2
CDR3 protein: CASSFTGASYNEQFF
CDR3 DNA: TGTGCCAGCAGCTTCACGGGAGCCTCCTACAATGAGCAGTTCTTC

D gene: NA
clone size: NA
J gene: TRBJ2-1
V gene: TRBV19
CDR3 protein: CASSISILAVYNEQFF
CDR3 DNA: TGTGCCAGTAGTATAAGTATACTAGCAGTCTACAATGAGCAGTTCTTC

D gene: TRBD1
clone size: NA
J gene: TRBJ2-7
V gene: TRBV19
CDR3 protein: CASSTGTGGHEQYF
CDR3 DNA: TGTGCCAGTAGTACAGGGACAGGGGGCCACGAGCAGTACTTC

D gene: NA
clone size: NA
J gene: TRBJ1-5
V gene: TRBV20-1
CDR3 protein: CSAGGRQPQHF
CDR3 DNA: TGCAGTGCGGGGGGTCGGCAGCCCCAGCATTTT

D gene: NA
clone size: NA
J gene: TRBJ2-7
V gene: TRBV28
CDR3 protein: CASSFIYEQYF
CDR3 DNA: TGTGCCAGCAGTTTTATTTACGAGCAGTACTTC

D gene: NA
clone size: NA
J gene: TRBJ2-1
V gene: TRBV5-1
CDR3 protein: CASSPGQYNEQFF
CDR3 DNA: TGCGCCAGCAGCCCTGGACAGTACAATGAGCAGTTCTTC

D gene: TRBD1
clone size: NA
J gene: TRBJ2-3
V gene: TRBV28
CDR3 protein: CASTGQVYPDTQYF
CDR3 DNA: TGTGCCAGCACCGGACAGGTGTACCCCGATACGCAGTATTTT

D gene: TRBD1
clone size: NA
J gene: TRBJ2-3
V gene: TRBV6-1
CDR3 protein: CASSVAATGFPKGTDTQYF
CDR3 DNA: TGTGCCAGCAGTGTCGCGGCGACAGGGTTCCCGAAGGGCACAGATACGCAGTATTTT

D gene: TRBD1
clone size: NA
J gene: TRBJ2-7
V gene: TRBV30
CDR3 protein: CAWSVRRGPLDEQYF
CDR3 DNA: TGTGCCTGGAGTGTACGCAGGGGGCCGTTGGACGAGCAGTACTTC

D gene: NA
clone size: NA
J gene: TRBJ1-2
V gene: TRBV14
CDR3 protein: CASSQDSLGGQGYTF
CDR3 DNA: TGTGCCAGCAGCCAAGATTCTCTGGGGGGTCAGGGCTACACCTTC

D gene: NA
clone size: few
J gene: TRBJ1-1
V gene: TRBV30
CDR3 protein: CAWKEGRDTEAFF
CDR3 DNA: TGTGCCTGGAAAGAGGGTAGAGACACTGAAGCTTTCTTT

D gene: TRBD2
clone size: NA
J gene: TRBJ2-1
V gene: TRBV11-2
CDR3 protein: CASSLTPGTSGSSNEQFF
CDR3 DNA: TGTGCCAGCAGCTTGACCCCCGGGACTAGCGGGAGCTCCAATGAGCAGTTCTTC

D gene: NA
clone size: NA
J gene: TRBJ1-2
V gene: TRBV9
CDR3 protein: CASSINSGRYGYTF
CDR3 DNA: TGTGCCAGCAGCATTAATTCAGGGCGCTATGGCTACACCTTC

D gene: NA
clone size: once
J gene: TRBJ2-3
V gene: TRBV6-5
CDR3 protein: CASSLRGHSTDTQYF
CDR3 DNA: TGTGCCAGCAGCCTAAGGGGTCATAGCACAGATACGCAGTATTTT

D gene: NA
clone size: once
J gene: TRBJ2-2
V gene: TRBV6-1
CDR3 protein: CASSEAVGGSGELFF
CDR3 DNA: TGTGCCAGCAGTGAAGCCGTCGGAGGGAGCGGGGAGCTGTTTTTT

D gene: TRBD1
clone size: NA
J gene: TRBJ2-7
V gene: TRBV7-9
CDR3 protein: CASSIRAGGTPFGTEQYF
CDR3 DNA: TGTGCCAGCAGCATCAGGGCAGGGGGCACCCCGTTTGGGACCGAGCAGTACTTC

D gene: NA
clone size: NA
J gene: TRBJ2-1
V gene: TRBV11-2
CDR3 protein: CASSLSGSFGEQFF
CDR3 DNA: TGTGCCAGCAGCTTATCCGGGAGCTTTGGTGAGCAGTTCTTC

D gene: NA
clone size: NA
J gene: TRBJ2-7
V gene: TRBV27
CDR3 protein: CASSFTGNYEQYF
CDR3 DNA: TGTGCCAGCAGTTTTACAGGGAACTACGAGCAGTACTTC

D gene: NA
clone size: NA
J gene: TRBJ1-1
V gene: TRBV6-5
CDR3 protein: CASSYAENTEAFF
CDR3 DNA: TGTGCCAGCAGTTATGCGGAGAACACTGAAGCTTTCTTT

D gene: NA
clone size: once
J gene: TRBJ1-1
V gene: TRBV19
CDR3 protein: CASTRQERNTEAFF
CDR3 DNA: TGTGCCAGTACCCGACAGGAGAGGAACACTGAAGCTTTCTTT

D gene: NA
clone size: once
J gene: TRBJ2-5
V gene: TRBV4-1
CDR3 protein: CASSQRGSETQYF
CDR3 DNA: TGCGCCAGCAGCCAACGGGGTTCGGAGACCCAGTACTTC

D gene: TRBD1
clone size: NA
J gene: TRBJ1-5
V gene: TRBV19
CDR3 protein: CASNTGGYNQPQHF
CDR3 DNA: TGTGCCAGTAACACAGGGGGCTACAATCAGCCCCAGCATTTT

D gene: NA
clone size: NA
J gene: TRBJ1-1
V gene: TRBV7-2
CDR3 protein: CASSLERFNTEAFF
CDR3 DNA: TGTGCCAGCAGCTTAGAGCGGTTTAACACTGAAGCTTTCTTT

D gene: NA
clone size: NA
J gene: TRBJ2-1
V gene: TRBV19
CDR3 protein: CASSQGGPVHEQFF
CDR3 DNA: TGTGCCAGTAGTCAAGGAGGGCCCGTACATGAGCAGTTCTTC